The sequence of this T cell receptor (beta chain) was determined in a study of blood T cells in healthy people across ages. Trimming pared 7 bases from V and 3 bases from J, leaving 9 bases between. The germline V gene has CDR1 DFQATT and CDR2 SNEGSKA (reference sequence). This CDR3 comprises 11 residues. Note on this clonotype: Antigen unknown.

The authors ran a second PCR of 7 to 11 cycles using a sample-barcoded 5' primer and a J-beta primer mix. Sequencing yielded, for each sample, at least 2.5 million paired-end reads carrying CDR3. TCRdb redid the calling of the 5' RACE reads with MiXCR, one entry per CDR3 protein. Of some 1.5 million distinct CDR3 sequences listed, 28% are singletons. Overall study findings and caveats: Estimates of total diversity, which came from one million sequenced T cells, were considered to be underestimates. Donors of long life had a larger count of naive CD4+ cells and greater diversity than aged donors.

Donation came from healthy Caucasian individuals in Russia who were aged about 6 to 100. This TCR was recovered from a woman in her twenties or thirties in good health. The chain couples TRBV20-1 to TRBJ2-5, with D possibly being TRBD2 (5 bases). The sample comprised blood. CDR3 residues: CSVSEEETQYF. For the CDR3, the DNA is TGCAGTGTTAGCGAGGAAGAGACCCAGTACTTC.